This T cell receptor beta chain was obtained from a study of T-cell memory formation after mild COVID-19. General study points: Prior to infection, memory already included some responding clones, suggesting cross-reactive memory joined. Day 15 to 85 contracting clones showed balanced CD4/CD8; day 15 to 37 expanders favored CD4+. For contracting clones, CD4+ ones sat mainly in CM and EM, CD8+ in EMRA.

There are a few counts of this clonotype. What it binds is not known. TCRdb redid the calling of the 5' RACE reads with MiXCR, one entry per CDR3 protein. The sample holds a few hundred thousand distinct CDR3 sequences, around 27% seen once. Specimen: PBMCs or a T cell subset sorted from them (not recorded which). This sequence originates from an adult woman who had mild COVID-19 (a few samples of this study predate the infection). Cell type and time point are not known.

CDR3 in amino acids: CGGLAKNIQYF. In DNA form, the CDR3 reads TGCGGGGGGCTCGCCAAAAACATTCAGTACTTC. V usage is TRBV29-1 and J usage is TRBJ2-4; D could derive from TRBD1 or TRBD2 (6 bases each). CDR3 length equals 11 residues. Germline V gene data show CDR1 as SQVTM and CDR2 as ANQGSEA.